Sequencing of this T cell receptor beta chain was carried out in a study of T cells expressing NK-cell markers. Findings and limits, study-wide: The share of CD8+ T cells held by dominant NKG2C+ clonotypes was roughly 1.0-8% in several donors. Several donors likewise had their CD3+CD56-NKG2C+ fraction led by these clonotypes.

With regard to this clonotype: Its antigen is not identified.

This CDR3 has 14 amino acids. TCRdb reprocessed the 5' RACE reads, with one entry per CDR3 protein and no DNA. The sample totals 500,000 or so distinct CDR3 sequences. V usage is TRBV12-3 or TRBV12-4 and J usage is TRBJ2-2; the TCRdb call, TRBD2, lacks DNA for checking. Source material: blood T cells: a sorted CD56 or NKG2C T cell subset, CD4+ or CD8+ T cells, or bulk PBMC T cells (not recorded which). The receptor was isolated from a man aged 18 to 30 in good health. The CDR3 protein is CASSRSGNTGELFF.